These 7 T cell receptor beta chains came from one sample sequenced in a study of regulatory T cells in long-lasting Graves disease. Time point in this sample: newly diagnosed GD, antithyroid drugs for less than 3 months. Scientists built the TCR library using RNA that was extracted from PBMCs. Libraries of TCR beta came from iRepertoire HTBI primers plus Arm-PCR of CDR3 regions. TCRdb fed the multiplex PCR reads into MiXCR, producing one record per CDR3 protein. Here the sample spans 200,000 to 250,000 distinct CDR3 sequences, 20% being singletons. This specimen was peripheral blood mononuclear cells (PBMCs), taken at new diagnosis, from a patient treated with antithyroid drugs. The receptors originated from a female donor with Graves disease.

Comments on this clonotype: The junction differs from germline at one of its ends, possibly a read error. This chain joins TRBV20-1 and TRBJ2-2, with D maybe TRBD1 (7 bases). Per germline, CDR1 DFQATT and CDR2 SNEGSKA (reference sequence). The CDR3 runs 15 residues. Here the CDR3 DNA reads TGCAGTGCCCTTCGGGCAGGGGGGTTCACCAGGGAGCTGTTTTTT. This encodes CSALRAGGFTRELFF.

This clonotype was counted only a few times. A much larger clonotype is one base distant, so this may be a read error. The rearrangement joins TRBV2 to TRBJ1-6, with D tentatively TRBD1 (5 bases). Germline assignment: CDR1 SNHLY and CDR2 FYNNEI. CDR3 length equals 11 residues. Trimming took 11 bases from V and 7 from J, leaving 9 bases between them. CDR3 protein: CAGSGNSPLHF. CDR3 coding DNA: TGTGCCGGCTCAGGGAATTCACCCCTCCACTTT. The variable domain in full, with the rest retrieved from reference TRBV2 and TRBJ1-6, is EPEVTQTPSHQVTQMGQEVILRCVPISNHLYFYWYRQILGQKVEFLVSFYNNEISEKSEIFDDQFSVERPDGSNFTLKIRSTKLEDSAMYFCAGSGNSPLHFGNGTRLTVT.

The chain uses TRBV15 and TRBJ2-5; 7 nucleotides match TRBD2. J gave up 5 bases and V 2 bases, and 8 bases lay outside the gene matches. Germline loops: CDR1 LNHNV, CDR2 YYDKDF (reference sequence). The CDR3 runs 15 residues. This CDR3 is CATSRILASGETQYF. In DNA form, the CDR3 reads TGTGCCACCAGCAGAATCCTGGCTAGCGGCGAGACCCAGTACTTC. The full variable domain, with the rest looked up from reference TRBV15 and TRBJ2-5, is DAMVIQNPRYQVTQFGKPVTLSCSQTLNHNVMYWYQQKSSQAPKLLFHYYDKDFNNEADTPDNFQSRRPNTSFCFLDIRSPGLGDTAMYLCATSRILASGETQYFGPGTRLLVL.

This clonotype was counted at least ten times. V gene TRBV5-1 combines with J gene TRBJ2-7; the D call may be TRBD1 or TRBD2 (5 bases each). Germline V gives CDR1 SGHRS, CDR2 YFSETQ. V was shortened by 4 bases and J by 0 bases, with 17 bases between the two germline ends. The CDR3 is 16 residues long. The CDR3 here is CASSGGRATYSYEQYF. CDR3 DNA sequence: TGCGCCAGCAGCGGGGGACGGGCGACATACTCCTACGAGCAGTACTTC.

This clonotype was detected many times. The V gene is TRBV12-3 or TRBV12-4, the J gene TRBJ1-3; tentatively, D is TRBD1 (5 bases). This CDR3 is built from 14 residues. V was cut by 1 base and J by 3 bases, with 7 bases left in between. In DNA form, the CDR3 reads TGTGCCAGCAGTTTAGTCAGGGATGGAAACACCATATATTTT. It specifies CASSLVRDGNTIYF.

On this clonotype: A read error may explain this, as a much larger clone is one base away. V usage is TRBV7-6 and J usage is TRBJ2-7, with D hard to call. Per the germline V gene, CDR1 is SGHVS and CDR2 is FNYEAQ. V was trimmed by 2 bases and J by 3 bases, leaving 8 bases between them. The CDR3 length is 13 residues. Here the CDR3 reads CASSLTGDYEQYF. Written as DNA, the CDR3 is TGTGCCAGCAGCTTAACTGGTGACTACGAGCAGTACTTC.

This clonotype came up a few times. J is TRBJ1-6 and V is TRBV5-6; TRBD1 is a possible D gene (5 bases). The CDR3 consists of 16 residues. Germline assignment: CDR1 SGHDT and CDR2 YYEEEE. Trimming took off 7 bases at V and 7 bases at J, with 21 bases between the two ends. CDR3 residues: CASAGVSRGQNSPLHF. CDR3 nucleotide sequence: TGTGCCAGCGCCGGAGTTTCTCGGGGCCAGAATTCACCCCTCCACTTT.